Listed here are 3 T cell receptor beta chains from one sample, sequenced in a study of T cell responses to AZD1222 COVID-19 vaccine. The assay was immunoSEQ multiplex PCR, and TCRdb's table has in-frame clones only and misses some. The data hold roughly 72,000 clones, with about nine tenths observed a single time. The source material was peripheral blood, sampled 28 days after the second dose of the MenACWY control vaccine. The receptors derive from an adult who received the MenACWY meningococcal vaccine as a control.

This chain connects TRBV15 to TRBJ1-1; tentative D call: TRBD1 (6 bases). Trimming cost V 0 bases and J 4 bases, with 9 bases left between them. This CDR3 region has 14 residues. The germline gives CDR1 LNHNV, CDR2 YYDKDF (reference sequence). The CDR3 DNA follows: TGTGCCACCAGCAGAGAACGAGGGGGCACTGAAGCTTTCTTT. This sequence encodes CATSRERGGTEAFF.

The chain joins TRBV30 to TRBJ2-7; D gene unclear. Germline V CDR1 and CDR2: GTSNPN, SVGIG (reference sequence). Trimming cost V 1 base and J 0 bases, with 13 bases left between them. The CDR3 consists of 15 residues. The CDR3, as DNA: TGTGCCTGGAGTGGGCGCAGAACGAGCTCCTACGAGCAGTACTTC. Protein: CAWSGRRTSSYEQYF.

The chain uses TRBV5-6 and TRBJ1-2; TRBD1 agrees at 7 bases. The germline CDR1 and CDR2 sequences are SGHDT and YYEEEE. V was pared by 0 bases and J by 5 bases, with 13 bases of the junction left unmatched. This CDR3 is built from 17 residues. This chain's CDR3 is CASSLEGANPGTYGYTF. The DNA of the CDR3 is TGTGCCAGCAGCTTGGAGGGGGCGAATCCGGGAACTTATGGCTACACCTTC.